A selection of T cell receptor beta chains follows, all from one sample in a study of CD8 T cells in ankylosing spondylitis. Using its own MiXCR run on the 5' RACE reads, TCRdb lists one record per CDR3 protein. The data show 200,000 to 300,000 distinct CDR3 sequences, 24% seen once. Sequencing input: blood, either unsorted or a sorted T cell fraction (not recorded which). These TCRs come from a male donor with ankylosing spondylitis or in good health (not recorded which). CDR3s include the opening cysteine and the closing phenylalanine or tryptophan. A D gene is named only where the DNA matches it firmly. Expanded clones get a size class; other rows say once, few or many, or leave the size out.

J	V	D	size	DNA	CDR3
TRBJ2-5	TRBV20-1	TRBD1	few	TGCAGTGCCACCATCCGGACAGGGCGGGAGACCCAGTACTTC	CSATIRTGRETQYF
TRBJ2-7	TRBV21-1	NA	NA	TGTGCCAGCAGCAAAGTTAGCGGGGGGAACGAGCAGTACTTC	CASSKVSGGNEQYF
TRBJ2-7	TRBV29-1	TRBD1	many	TGCAGCGTCGTAACGAACAGGGGTGTCTACGAGCAGTACTTC	CSVVTNRGVYEQYF
TRBJ2-7	TRBV29-1	NA	many	TGCAGCGTTGAAGATACCTACGAGCAGTACTTC	CSVEDTYEQYF
TRBJ2-1	TRBV20-1	TRBD2	NA	TGCAGTGCGAAAGTAGCGGGGTCCTACAATGAGCAGTTCTTC	CSAKVAGSYNEQFF
TRBJ2-1	TRBV5-1	NA	many	TGCGCCAGCAGCTTCTTGGCAGAGCAGTTCTTC	CASSFLAEQFF
TRBJ2-3	TRBV4-2	NA	many	TGTGCCAGCAGCCAAGAAGGGCAGAGCACAGATACGCAGTATTTT	CASSQEGQSTDTQYF
TRBJ2-2	TRBV4-1	NA	many	TGCGCCAGCAGCCAAGGGCGGGGGCGCACCGGGGAGCTGTTTTTT	CASSQGRGRTGELFF
TRBJ2-5	TRBV20-1	TRBD1	NA	TGCAGTGCTAACCACAGGGGGTTGTGGGCCCAGTACTTC	CSANHRGLWAQYF
TRBJ2-4	TRBV12-3/TRBV12-4	NA	NA	TGTGCCAGCAGTTTAGGTTCGACCAGGGACATTCAGTACTTC	CASSLGSTRDIQYF
TRBJ2-2	TRBV11-3	NA	few	TGTGCCAGCAGCTTAGCCGGGGAGCTGTTTTTT	CASSLAGELFF
TRBJ2-7	TRBV28	NA	NA	TGTGCCAGCAGTCCAAGGCGGGCTAGCCCTAGCTCCTACGAGCAGTACTTC	CASSPRRASPSSYEQYF
TRBJ2-7	TRBV6-1	NA	few	TGTGCCAGCATGAGAGGGGACGCCTACGAGCAGTACTTC	CASMRGDAYEQYF
TRBJ2-1	TRBV29-1	NA	many	TGCAGCGTTGGACGTGGTTACAATGAGCAGTTCTTC	CSVGRGYNEQFF
TRBJ2-7	TRBV20-1	NA	NA	TGCAGTGCTAGAGATCAAGGTCTTACCTACGAGCAGTACTTC	CSARDQGLTYEQYF
TRBJ2-1	TRBV2	NA	NA	TGTGCCAGCAATGATGGGTCCTACAATGAGCAGTTCTTC	CASNDGSYNEQFF
TRBJ1-6	TRBV12-3/TRBV12-4	TRBD1	few	TGTGCCAGCAATAGGGACAGGGGTAATTCACCCCTCCACTTT	CASNRDRGNSPLHF
TRBJ2-2	TRBV7-9	TRBD1	many	TGTGCCAGCAGCGTAGGACAGGATCGCGGGGAGCTGTTTTTT	CASSVGQDRGELFF
TRBJ2-3	TRBV20-1	NA	NA	TGCAGTGCTAGAGGCGGGGCTTCGAGCGATACGCAGTATTTT	CSARGGASSDTQYF
TRBJ2-5	TRBV10-3	NA	few	TGTGCCATCAGTGAGTCGCTGAGGGGAGAGACCCAGTACTTC	CAISESLRGETQYF
TRBJ1-2	TRBV27	NA	NA	TGTGCCAGCAGTAAAACAGGGATGGCAGGCTACACCTTC	CASSKTGMAGYTF
TRBJ2-1	TRBV20-1	TRBD2	many	TGCAGTGCGCCACTAGCGGGGGCCTACAATGAGCAGTTCTTC	CSAPLAGAYNEQFF
TRBJ2-5	TRBV29-1	TRBD1	few	TGCAGCTTGGTGGGGACAGAAGAGACCCAGTACTTC	CSLVGTEETQYF
TRBJ2-3	TRBV6-1	NA	NA	TGTGCCAGCAGGGATTACCAGGCAACTAGCACAGATACGCAGTATTTT	CASRDYQATSTDTQYF
TRBJ2-7	TRBV6-1	NA	NA	TGTGCCAGCAGAACACAGGGACGGTCCTCCGAGCAGTACTTC	CASRTQGRSSEQYF
TRBJ1-1	TRBV10-3	TRBD1	few	TGTGCCATCAGTGAGATGGATAAGGGGGCGACTGAAGCTTTCTTT	CAISEMDKGATEAFF
TRBJ1-6	TRBV5-1	NA	many	TGCGCCAGCAGCATACAAGGGCCGGAGCCCTATTCACCCCTCCACTTT	CASSIQGPEPYSPLHF
TRBJ2-7	TRBV20-1	TRBD2	NA	TGCAGTGCTAGAGAGCCTAGCGGGGGACAAAGCTCCTACGAGCAGTACTTC	CSAREPSGGQSSYEQYF
TRBJ2-7	TRBV20-1	TRBD1	many	TGCAGTGCTAGTGACCCAGGGGGAGAGCAGTACTTC	CSASDPGGEQYF
TRBJ2-3	TRBV18	NA	NA	TGTGCCAGCTCACCCCGCCCCGGGGCCCGCACAGATACGCAGTATTTT	CASSPRPGARTDTQYF
TRBJ2-7	TRBV3-1	TRBD2	many	TGTGCCAGCAGCTATACTGGAGCGGGGGAACTCGGCGAGCAGTACTTC	CASSYTGAGELGEQYF
TRBJ2-1	TRBV20-1	NA	NA	TGCAGTGCTAGGGGGGCTTTAGGGGGCAATGAGCAGTTCTTC	CSARGALGGNEQFF
TRBJ1-5	TRBV20-1	NA	many	TGCAGTGCTAGGGGGGGCGGTAATCAGCCCCAGCATTTT	CSARGGGNQPQHF
TRBJ1-3	TRBV12-3/TRBV12-4	NA	NA	TGTGCCAGCTCCGATATCTCTGGAAACACCATATATTTT	CASSDISGNTIYF
TRBJ2-7	TRBV28	NA	many	TGTGCCAGCAGTTTATCTGGGGGCCCTTACGAGCAGTACTTC	CASSLSGGPYEQYF
TRBJ2-1	TRBV11-2	TRBD2	many	TGTGCCAGCAGCTTAGACTCGGGACTAGCGGGGGGGCCAGGTGAGCAGTTCTTC	CASSLDSGLAGGPGEQFF
TRBJ2-1	TRBV6-1	TRBD1	many	TGTGCCAGCAGTGGGGGACAGGGCTATCGGGGCAATGAGCAGTTCTTC	CASSGGQGYRGNEQFF
TRBJ1-1	TRBV20-1	NA	few	TGCAGTGCTAGAGGAGGAGGCAGGGGCATCACTGAAGCTTTCTTT	CSARGGGRGITEAFF
TRBJ2-3	TRBV5-6	TRBD2	many	TGTGCCAGCAGCCACCTGGGGGGGGGAGCAGATACGCAGTATTTT	CASSHLGGGADTQYF
TRBJ2-7	TRBV10-1	NA	few	TGCGCCAGGGGACGGTACGAGCAGTACTTC	CARGRYEQYF
TRBJ1-5	TRBV10-1	NA	NA	TGCGCCAGCAGTGATTCTCGAACTCAGCCCCAGCATTTT	CASSDSRTQPQHF
TRBJ2-1	TRBV27	TRBD2	many	TGTGCCACCCAGGGACTAGCGGGGCCGGGGCAGTTCTTC	CATQGLAGPGQFF